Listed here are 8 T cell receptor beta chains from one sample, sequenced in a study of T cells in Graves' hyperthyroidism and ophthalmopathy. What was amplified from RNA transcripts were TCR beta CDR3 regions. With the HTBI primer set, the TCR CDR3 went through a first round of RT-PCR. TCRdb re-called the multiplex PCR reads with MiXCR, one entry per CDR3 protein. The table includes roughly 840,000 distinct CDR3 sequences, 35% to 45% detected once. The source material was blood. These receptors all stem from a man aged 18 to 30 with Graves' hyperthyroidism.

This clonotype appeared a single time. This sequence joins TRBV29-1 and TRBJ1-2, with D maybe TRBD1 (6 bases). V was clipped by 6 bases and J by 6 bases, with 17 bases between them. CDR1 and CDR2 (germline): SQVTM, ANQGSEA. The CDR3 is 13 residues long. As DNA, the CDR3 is TGCAGCGTCGATGACAGGAACCAGGATGGCTACACCTTC. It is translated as CSVDDRNQDGYTF.

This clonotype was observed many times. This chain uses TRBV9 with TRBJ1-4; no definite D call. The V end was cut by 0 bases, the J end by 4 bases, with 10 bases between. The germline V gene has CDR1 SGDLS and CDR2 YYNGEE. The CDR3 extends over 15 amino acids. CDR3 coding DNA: TGTGCCAGCAGCGTAGACGCGGGTGATAATGAAAAACTGTTTTTT. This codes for CASSVDAGDNEKLFF.

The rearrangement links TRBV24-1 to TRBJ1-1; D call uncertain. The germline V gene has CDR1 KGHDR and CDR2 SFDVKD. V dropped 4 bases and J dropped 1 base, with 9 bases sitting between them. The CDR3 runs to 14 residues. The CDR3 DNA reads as TGTGCCACCAGTGAAGCAGGTGCGAACACTGAAGCTTTCTTT. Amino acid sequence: CATSEAGANTEAFF.

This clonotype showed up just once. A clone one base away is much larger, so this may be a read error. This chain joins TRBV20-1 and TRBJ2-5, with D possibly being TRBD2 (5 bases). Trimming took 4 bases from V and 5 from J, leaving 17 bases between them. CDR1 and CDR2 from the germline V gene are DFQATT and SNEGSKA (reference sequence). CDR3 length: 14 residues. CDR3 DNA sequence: TGCAGTGCTACGGTGTCTAGCCCTTTGGAGACCCAGTACTTC. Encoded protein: CSATVSSPLETQYF.

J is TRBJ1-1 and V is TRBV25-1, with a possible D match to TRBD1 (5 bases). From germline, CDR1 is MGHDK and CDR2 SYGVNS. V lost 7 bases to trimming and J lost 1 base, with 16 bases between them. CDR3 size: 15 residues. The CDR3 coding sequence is TGTGCCAGCATCCGATCTGGGACGGGGAACACTGAAGCTTTCTTT. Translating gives CASIRSGTGNTEAFF.

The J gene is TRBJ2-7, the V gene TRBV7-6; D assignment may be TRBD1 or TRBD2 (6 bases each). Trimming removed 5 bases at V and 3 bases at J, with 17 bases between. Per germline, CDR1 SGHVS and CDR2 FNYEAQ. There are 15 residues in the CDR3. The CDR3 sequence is CASSVGGTPFYEQYF. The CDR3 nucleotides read TGTGCCAGCAGCGTAGGGGGGACACCCTTCTACGAGCAGTACTTC.

In DNA, the CDR3 is TGCAGTGCTCGAGGCGCCCGGGATGATTCACCCCTCCACTTT. It codes for CSARGARDDSPLHF. V and J are TRBV20-1 and TRBJ1-6; D gene unclear. Trimming shortened V by 5 bases and J by 8 bases, and 16 bases separated the two germline ends. CDR1 and CDR2 from the germline V gene are DFQATT and SNEGSKA (reference sequence). The CDR3 runs 14 residues.

The CDR3 here is CASSSWAGETQYF. CDR3 DNA sequence: TGTGCCAGCTCCTCATGGGCGGGTGAGACCCAGTACTTC. V is TRBV4-2 and J is TRBJ2-5, with D possibly being TRBD2 (5 bases). The V gene's germline CDR1 is LGHNA and CDR2 YNFKEQ. This CDR3 is 13 amino acids long. Trimming took off 8 bases at V and 5 bases at J, with 15 bases between the two ends.